This TCR beta chain was obtained from a study of vaccination and CD4 T cells after COVID-19 (dated by TCRdb to between 2021 and 2023). For the study in its entirety: Convalescent patients had a positive SARS-CoV-2 result on nasal swab PCR, and of these patients, several had mild disease and one had severe disease. Two doses of either the Pfizer-BioNTech BNT162b2 vaccine (n=8) or the Moderna mRNA-1273 vaccine (n=2) were administered to participants. In 10 COVID-19 convalescent patients and a handful of infection-naive healthy vaccine recipients, the spike-specific CD4+ TCR repertoire before mRNA vaccination was compared with the repertoire after mRNA vaccination. Post-vaccine blood samples were collected a median of about 11 weeks after the second vaccine dose, ranging from about 13 to 250 days. For stimulating the cultures, overlapping spike peptide pools were used, derived from SARS-CoV-2 as well as from the common cold coronaviruses HCoV-NL63, HCoV-OC43 and HCoV-229E. As controls, cultures received a CEFX viral epitope pool (the positive control), an HIV-1 Nef peptide pool (the negative control), or no peptide at all. The convalescent cohort included six males and four females, with two Hispanic individuals, seven Caucasians, two Asians and one multiracial person. Post-COVID blood samples were collected from convalescent patients a median of around 100 days after diagnosis, with a range of about 30 to 161 days.

Compared with the rest of its sample, this clonotype is medium-sized (0.01 to 0.1%). Its antigen remains undetermined. No quality values exist for individual bases; no much larger clone is one base distant. On the study overall, not on this receptor specifically: An increase in the median number of SARS-CoV-2-reactive clonotypes from around 20 after infection to a few dozen after vaccination was observed, but the change was not found to be significant. Of the vaccine-specific clones found in convalescent patients, nearly all (304 of 307) were mono-reactive for SARS-CoV-2 spike instead of being cross-reactive with common cold coronaviruses. Relatively few convalescent patients were included in the study, and early timepoints after natural infection were not analyzed. In convalescent patients, a median around 84% of post-vaccine SARS-CoV-2-reactive clones were detected only after vaccination, and vaccine-specific priming was suggested by this finding.

Interpreted using the paper, the treatment or condition label stands for: approximately 10-day PBMC culture with coronavirus spike peptide pools or control peptides (ViraFEST assay). The ViraFEST assay, used in the study, expanded antigen-specific T cells with peptide pools and then identified the expanded clonotypes through TCR sequencing. The convalescent patients' positive SARS-CoV-2 PCR tests fell between March and December 2020, which was before the Alpha, Beta and Delta variants emerged in the United States. Around 2 million PBMCs per well were cultured in IMDM with roughly 5.5% human AB serum and roughly 9.3 IU/ml IL-2, plus 10 ug/ml peptide pools. On days 3 and 7, half of the culture medium was replaced with fresh IL-2-containing medium. Once the cells had been in culture for less than 12 days, the EasySep CD4+ T cell isolation kit was used to isolate CD4+ T cells by negative selection. PBMCs were separated from whole blood using Ficoll-Paque Plus gradient centrifugation and then either used fresh or cryopreserved at -140C. Each culture condition was generally run in triplicate wells.

The CDR3 covers 13 residues, taking in both the cysteine and the phenylalanine. Just CDR3 DNA is preserved here, 39 bases in frame from base 1. Sequences SGHTA (CDR1) and FQGNSA (CDR2) are obtained from the germline V gene. V is cut by 6 bases and J by 2 bases, and the space between the germline ends is 8 bases. The library relied on PCR. TCR sequencing of DNA from cultured CD4+ T cells used the Oncomine TCR Beta short-read assay at the Johns Hopkins FTIC core. The QIAamp micro DNA kit was used to extract genomic DNA from the cultured CD4+ T cells. Oncomine TCR Beta libraries made from cultured CD4+ T cells were pooled using unique dual indexes and sequenced on an Illumina iSeq 100. The authors processed their data as follows. Non-productive sequences were removed, and CDR3s that did not start with C, did not end with F or W, or were shorter than 7 amino acids were discarded. Antigen-specific clonotypes were identified with the MANAFEST web application by comparing peptide-stimulated wells with reference and other culture wells. For a clone to be called positive, the clone needed an FDR below 0.05, an odds ratio above 5, and a productive frequency above 0.1% in at least two of three replicate wells. A clonotype was classed as cross-reactive if the clonotype showed significant expansion both in SARS-CoV-2 spike wells and in at least one common cold coronavirus spike condition. CDR3 homology was assessed with Levenshtein distances (stringdist) and unrooted phylogenetic trees (ape) in R version 3.6.1. The public reads were run again by TCRdb, first through fastp at Q25 and then through MiXCR, and only productive beta chains were kept. Records with the same CDR3 protein are collapsed into one entry carrying the most frequent genes and DNA. TCRdb, not the authors, supplied the V and J calls. This sample holds 15,000 to 17,000 distinct CDR3 sequences; 65% to 85% were observed only once. The top ten hold about 5% of the sample.

The sequence is built from TRBV7-2 and TRBJ1-5, with TRBD1 perhaps the D gene, on 5 matching bases. This clonotype originated in a human donor who had recovered from COVID-19. What was sequenced was CD4+ T cells from blood, cultured in vitro. The DNA sequence is as follows: TGTGCCAGCAGATTACAGGGCAATCAGCCCCAGCATTTT. It translates to CASRLQGNQPQHF.